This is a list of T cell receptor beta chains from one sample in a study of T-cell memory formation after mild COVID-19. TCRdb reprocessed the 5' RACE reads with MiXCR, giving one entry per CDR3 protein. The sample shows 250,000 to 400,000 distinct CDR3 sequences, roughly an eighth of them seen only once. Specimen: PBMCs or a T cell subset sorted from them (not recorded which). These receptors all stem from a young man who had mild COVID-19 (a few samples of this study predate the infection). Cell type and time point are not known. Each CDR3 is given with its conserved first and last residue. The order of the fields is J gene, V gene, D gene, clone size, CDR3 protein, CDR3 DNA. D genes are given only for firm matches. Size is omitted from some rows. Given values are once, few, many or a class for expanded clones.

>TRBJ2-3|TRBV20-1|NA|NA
CSAIGYPSDTQYF
TGCAGTGCTATCGGTTACCCCAGTGATACGCAGTATTTT
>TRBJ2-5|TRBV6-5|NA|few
CASSPETRIQTQYF
TGTGCCAGCAGTCCGGAGACTAGGATACAGACCCAGTACTTC
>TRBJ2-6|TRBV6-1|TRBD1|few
CASNLQGAGANVLTF
TGTGCCAGCAACCTCCAGGGGGCTGGGGCCAACGTCCTGACTTTC
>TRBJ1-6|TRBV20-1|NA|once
CSARSVGPVMRSPLHF
TGCAGTGCTAGATCCGTGGGGCCCGTTATGCGTTCACCCCTCCACTTT
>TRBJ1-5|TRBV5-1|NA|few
CASRRDTQGNQPQHF
TGCGCCAGCAGGCGGGACACCCAGGGCAATCAGCCCCAGCATTTT
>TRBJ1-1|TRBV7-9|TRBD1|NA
CASSSETGGIAEAFF
TGTGCCAGCAGCTCAGAGACAGGGGGAATCGCTGAAGCTTTCTTT
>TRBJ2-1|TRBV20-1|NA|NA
CSAIGQGGFTYNEQFF
TGCAGTGCCATAGGACAGGGAGGGTTTACCTACAATGAGCAGTTCTTC
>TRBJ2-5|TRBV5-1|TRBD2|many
CASSRDYEDPHETQYF
TGCGCCAGCAGCCGGGACTACGAAGACCCCCATGAGACCCAGTACTTC
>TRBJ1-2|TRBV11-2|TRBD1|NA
CASSLLYRTGGRDYGYTF
TGTGCCAGCAGCTTACTTTACAGGACAGGGGGTAGGGACTATGGCTACACCTTC
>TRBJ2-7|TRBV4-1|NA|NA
CASSRTGSYEQYF
TGCGCCAGCAGCCGAACAGGGTCCTACGAGCAGTACTTC
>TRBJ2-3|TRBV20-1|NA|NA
CSAWGLTSTDTQYF
TGCAGTGCTTGGGGACTTACTAGCACAGATACGCAGTATTTT
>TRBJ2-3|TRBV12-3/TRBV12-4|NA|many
CASSPRNTDTQYF
TGTGCCAGCAGTCCCCGAAACACAGATACGCAGTATTTT
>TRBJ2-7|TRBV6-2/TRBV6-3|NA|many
CASSYSISALEGPEQYF
TGTGCCAGCAGTTACTCGATCTCGGCTCTAGAGGGCCCCGAGCAGTACTTC
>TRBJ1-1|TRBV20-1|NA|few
CSAGHQGGNTEAFF
TGCAGTGCAGGCCACCAAGGTGGGAACACTGAAGCTTTCTTT
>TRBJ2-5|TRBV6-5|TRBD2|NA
CASSYSGLAGGRLWQTQYF
TGTGCCAGCAGTTACTCGGGACTAGCGGGGGGGCGACTTTGGCAGACCCAGTACTTC
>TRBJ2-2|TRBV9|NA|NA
CASSVASSAPGELFF
TGTGCCAGCAGCGTAGCATCGTCGGCCCCCGGGGAGCTGTTTTTT
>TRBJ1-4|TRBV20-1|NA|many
CSAPRDATNEKLFF
TGCAGTGCCCCACGAGATGCAACTAATGAAAAACTGTTTTTT
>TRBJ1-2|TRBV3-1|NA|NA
CASSQEVKLANGYTF
TGTGCCAGCAGCCAAGAGGTAAAGCTTGCCAATGGCTACACCTTC
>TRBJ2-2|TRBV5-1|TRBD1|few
CASSPGQKVEELFF
TGCGCCAGCAGCCCGGGACAGAAAGTGGAGGAGCTGTTTTTT
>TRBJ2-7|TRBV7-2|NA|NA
CASSPDSLSYEQYF
TGTGCCAGCAGCCCGGACAGTCTCTCCTACGAGCAGTACTTC
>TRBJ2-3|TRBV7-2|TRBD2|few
CASSLMAGGRDTQYF
TGTGCCAGCAGCTTAATGGCGGGGGGCCGAGATACGCAGTATTTT
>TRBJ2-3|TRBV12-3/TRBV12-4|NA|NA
CASSPSPDPGGTDTQYF
TGTGCCAGCAGCCCTTCCCCGGACCCCGGAGGCACAGATACGCAGTATTTT
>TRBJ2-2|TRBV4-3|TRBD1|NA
CASSQTGVHTGELFF
TGCGCCAGCAGCCAGACAGGGGTCCACACCGGGGAGCTGTTTTTT
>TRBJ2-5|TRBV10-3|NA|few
CAISAGGAETQYF
TGTGCCATCAGTGCAGGGGGGGCCGAGACCCAGTACTTC
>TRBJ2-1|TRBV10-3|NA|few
CAISDTGSSYNEQFF
TGTGCCATCAGTGATACGGGAAGCTCCTACAATGAGCAGTTCTTC
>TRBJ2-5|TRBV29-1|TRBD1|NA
CSVRQGAGETQYF
TGCAGCGTCCGACAGGGGGCTGGGGAGACCCAGTACTTC
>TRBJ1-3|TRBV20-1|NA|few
CSARTRMGSGNTIYF
TGCAGTGCCAGGACTCGGATGGGCTCTGGAAACACCATATATTTT
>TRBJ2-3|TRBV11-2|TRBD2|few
CASSFAGGPADTQYF
TGTGCCAGCAGCTTCGCGGGGGGCCCCGCAGATACGCAGTATTTT
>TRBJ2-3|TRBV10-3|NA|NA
CAISSRREETDTQYF
TGTGCCATCAGTTCTCGGAGGGAGGAGACAGATACGCAGTATTTT
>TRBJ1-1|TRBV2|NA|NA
CASRDDQGPGTEAFF
TGTGCCAGCAGAGACGACCAGGGTCCGGGAACTGAAGCTTTCTTT
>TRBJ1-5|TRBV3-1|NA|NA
CASSQQGKQPQHF
TGTGCCAGCAGCCAACAGGGGAAGCAGCCCCAGCATTTT
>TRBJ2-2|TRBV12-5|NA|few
CASGYMGGELFF
TGTGCTAGTGGTTACATGGGCGGGGAGCTGTTTTTT
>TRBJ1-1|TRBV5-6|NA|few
CASRGLIIHTEAFF
TGTGCCAGCAGGGGCCTTATAATTCACACTGAAGCTTTCTTT
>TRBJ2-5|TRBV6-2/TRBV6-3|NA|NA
CAASDGKAQYF
TGTGCAGCCAGCGACGGAAAGGCCCAGTACTTC
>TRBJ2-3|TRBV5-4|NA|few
CASSPGKLRDTQYF
TGTGCCAGCAGCCCAGGAAAGCTGAGAGATACGCAGTATTTT
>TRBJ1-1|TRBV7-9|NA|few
CASSFVGATEAFF
TGTGCCAGCAGCTTCGTAGGGGCAACTGAAGCTTTCTTT
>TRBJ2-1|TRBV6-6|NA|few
CASSFQGPRSYNEQFF
TGTGCCAGCAGTTTTCAGGGACCGCGCTCCTACAATGAGCAGTTCTTC
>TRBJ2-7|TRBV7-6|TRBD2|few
CASSGIGLAGGEQYF
TGTGCCAGCAGCGGGATCGGACTAGCGGGCGGGGAGCAGTACTTC
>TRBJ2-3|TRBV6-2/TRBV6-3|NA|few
CASRIRARSTDTQYF
TGTGCCAGCAGGATCCGGGCGCGAAGCACAGATACGCAGTATTTT
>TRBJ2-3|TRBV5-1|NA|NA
CASRFFADTQYF
TGCGCCAGCAGATTCTTCGCAGATACGCAGTATTTT
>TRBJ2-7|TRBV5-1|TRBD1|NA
CASSPAGTGAYEQYF
TGCGCCAGCAGCCCTGCAGGGACAGGGGCCTACGAGCAGTACTTC
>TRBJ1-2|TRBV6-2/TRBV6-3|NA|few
CASSYSRTGSPYGYTF
TGTGCCAGCAGTTACTCCCGGACCGGTTCGCCTTATGGCTACACCTTC
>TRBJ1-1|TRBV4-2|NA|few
CASSPLDRNTEAFF
TGTGCCAGCAGCCCCCTCGACAGGAACACTGAAGCTTTCTTT
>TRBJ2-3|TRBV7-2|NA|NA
CASSLGYRPDTQYF
TGTGCCAGCAGCTTAGGGTATAGGCCAGATACGCAGTATTTT